A single sample is the source of the 26 T cell receptor beta chains below, sequenced in a study of T cells after yellow fever vaccination. In TCRdb, the 5' RACE reads were re-called with MiXCR into one record per CDR3 protein. The sample carries roughly 85,000 distinct CDR3 sequences, about an eighth recorded once. This specimen consisted of CD8+ T cells not binding an NS4B(214-222) dextramer, sorted from PBMCs, obtained about 21 days after the first yellow fever vaccination. The receptors were gathered from a man aged 18 to 29 who received the YFV17D yellow fever vaccine.

Only a few counts were recorded for this clonotype. This chain connects TRBV29-1 to TRBJ1-2; D gene ambiguous. The CDR3 is 12 residues long. V was cut by 6 bases and J by 6 bases, with 14 bases left in between. CDR1 is SQVTM, CDR2 ANQGSEA, per germline. CDR3 sequence reads: CSVPYSEDGYTF. CDR3 coding DNA: TGCAGCGTCCCCTACAGTGAAGATGGCTACACCTTC.

The V and J genes are TRBV4-1 and TRBJ2-7; D possibly corresponds to TRBD1 (5 bases). V was cut by 2 bases and J by 3 bases, with 8 bases left in between. This CDR3 is 13 amino acids long. Looked up from germline, CDR1 is MGHRA and CDR2 is YSYEKL. As DNA, the CDR3 is TGCGCCAGCAGCCAATATAGGGGCTACGAGCAGTACGTC. This codes for CASSQYRGYEQYV.

The chain employs TRBV6-6 and TRBJ2-4; D is unclear. V was pared by 6 bases and J by 8 bases, with 11 bases between. The CDR3 loop spans 12 amino acids. CDR1 MNHNY and CDR2 SVGAGI come from the germline V gene (reference sequence). This chain's CDR3 is CASRDARYIQYF. The CDR3 DNA reads as TGTGCCAGCAGGGACGCCCGGTACATTCAGTACTTC.

In its sample, this clonotype ranks as medium-sized. This chain links TRBV23-1 with TRBJ2-7; D ambiguous. TRBV23-1 is given ORF status, its function remaining uncertain. The CDR3 contains 12 residues. V was cut by 0 bases and J by 4 bases, with 4 bases left in between. CDR3 sequence reads: CASSQSGYEQYF. CDR3 bases: TGCGCCAGCAGTCAATCAGGGTACGAGCAGTACTTC.

The chain joins TRBV12-3 or TRBV12-4 to TRBJ1-1; D call uncertain. There are 11 residues in the CDR3. The V gene lost 3 bases and the J gene lost 5 bases, with 4 bases spanning the gap. The CDR3 nucleotides are TGTGCCAGCAGTTTTCTAACTGAAGCTTTCTTT. This codes for CASSFLTEAFF.

This clonotype was seen a few times. The chain has TRBV30 and TRBJ2-7, with 8 bases fitting TRBD1. The trim removed 1 base at V and 5 bases at J, leaving 4 bases unmatched. CDR3 length: 13 residues. Germline V gene data show CDR1 as GTSNPN and CDR2 as SVGIG (reference sequence). CDR3 in amino acids: CAWSGTGWHEQYF. CDR3 nucleotides: TGTGCCTGGAGTGGGACAGGGTGGCACGAGCAGTACTTC.

This chain links TRBV7-9 with TRBJ2-7, with D possibly TRBD2 on 7 matching bases. The CDR3 totals 16 residues. Trimming shortened V by 1 base and J by 3 bases, and 16 bases separated the two germline ends. Germline-derived CDR1 and CDR2 are SEHNR and FQNEAQ (reference sequence). This CDR3 reads CASSLVSREGHYEQYV. The CDR3 bases are TGTGCCAGCAGCTTAGTTTCCAGGGAGGGACACTACGAGCAGTACGTC.

The chain employs TRBV7-9 and TRBJ1-6; TRBD1 matches at 7 bases. CDR3 length: 14 amino acids. Unmatched junction bases numbered 6, after V lost 6 bases and J lost 7 bases. CDR1 and CDR2 (germline): SEHNR, FQNEAQ (reference sequence). The CDR3 loop is CASRHRQGNSPLHF. CDR3 DNA sequence: TGTGCCAGCAGGCACCGACAGGGAAATTCACCCCTCCACTTT.

The chain couples TRBV6-1 to TRBJ1-2, with TRBD1 matching over 8 bases. J gave up 3 bases and V 2 bases, and 8 bases lay outside the gene matches. This CDR3 comprises 16 residues. The germline V gene encodes CDR1 MNHNS and CDR2 SASEGT. The CDR3 is CASSESIWTGHYGYTF. As DNA, the CDR3 is TGTGCCAGCAGTGAATCAATCTGGACAGGGCACTATGGCTACACCTTC.

Points on this clonotype: One end of the junction is discordant with germline, which a read error may explain. The genes are TRBV7-3 and TRBJ2-4; 7 bases match TRBD1. Germline CDR1 is SGHTA and CDR2 is FQGTGA. The CDR3 has 15 residues. CDR3 sequence reads: CASRLTGATQDIQYF. CDR3 nucleotide sequence: TGTGCCAGCAGATTAACAGGGGCCACACAGGACATTCAGTACTTC.

The chain combines TRBV7-8 with TRBJ2-7, with TRBD1 matching over 8 bases. Germline values: CDR1 SGHVS, CDR2 FQNEAQ. V shed 8 bases, J shed 1 base, and the junction held 4 bases outside the gene matches. The CDR3 length is 13 residues. CDR3 residues: CASGQGGSYEQYV. In DNA form, the CDR3 reads TGTGCCAGCGGACAGGGTGGGTCCTACGAGCAGTACGTC.

This clonotype was detected once. The chain employs TRBV11-1 and TRBJ2-1, with unresolved D. The germline V gene encodes CDR1 SGHAT and CDR2 FQDESV (reference sequence). Trimming took 10 bases from V and 8 from J, leaving 12 bases between them. This CDR3 is built from 11 residues. CDR3 residues: CANDIGHEQFF. CDR3 sequence (DNA): TGTGCCAACGACATAGGGCATGAGCAGTTCTTC.

The CDR3 sequence is CSVGAGGYEQYF. In DNA form, the CDR3 reads TGCAGCGTTGGCGCCGGAGGCTACGAGCAGTACTTC. This chain uses TRBV29-1 with TRBJ2-7; D might be TRBD2 (5 bases). The CDR3 has 12 residues. From germline, CDR1 is SQVTM and CDR2 ANQGSEA. V was trimmed by 4 bases and J by 3 bases, leaving 10 bases between them.

There are a few counts of this clonotype. The chain carries TRBV4-1 and TRBJ2-2, with D perhaps TRBD1 or TRBD2 (5 bases each). V was clipped by 4 bases and J by 1 base, with 19 bases between them. Germline V gives CDR1 MGHRA, CDR2 YSYEKL. This CDR3 has 18 amino acids. The CDR3 loop reads CASSRPHGGTLNTGELFF. CDR3 bases: TGCGCCAGCAGCCGACCTCATGGGGGTACCCTGAACACCGGGGAGCTGTTTTTT.

The chain couples TRBV19 to TRBJ1-1, with D perhaps matching TRBD1 (5 bases). The CDR3 runs to 16 residues. Deletions cut 3 bases from V and 6 bases from J, with 20 bases between. Germline CDR1 is LNHDA and CDR2 is SQIVND (reference sequence). This CDR3 is CASSITGRGLNAEAFF. The DNA of the CDR3 is TGTGCCAGTAGTATTACGGGCCGGGGCCTAAACGCTGAAGCTTTCTTT. Full variable domain (missing parts from reference TRBV19 and TRBJ1-1): DGGITQSPKYLFRKEGQNVTLSCEQNLNHDAMYWYRQDPGQGLRLIYYSQIVNDFQKGDIAEGYSVSREKKESFPLTVTSAQKNPTAFYLCASSITGRGLNAEAFFGQGTRLTVV.

V and J are TRBV6-1 and TRBJ1-1, with a possible D match to TRBD1 (5 bases). CDR1 MNHNS and CDR2 SASEGT come from the germline V gene. The V and J ends lost 7 bases and 5 bases respectively, with 20 bases between them. The CDR3 runs to 15 residues. The CDR3 coding sequence is TGTGCCAGCACAGTTTATCGGGGAAGGGGTACTGAAGCTTTCTTT. Its protein is CASTVYRGRGTEAFF.

This clonotype has more than one count but fewer than ten. The chain has TRBV6-2 or TRBV6-3 and TRBJ2-7; TRBD2 is a possible D gene (6 bases). This CDR3 has 13 residues. The germline CDR1 and CDR2 sequences are MNHEY and SVGEGT. The V and J ends lost 8 bases and 4 bases respectively, with 15 bases between them. CDR3 in amino acids: CASDSGRSYEQYV. The CDR3 nucleotides are TGTGCCAGCGATTCAGGGAGGTCGTACGAGCAGTACGTC.

This clonotype occurred a few times. The chain has TRBV6-2 or TRBV6-3 and TRBJ2-7; the D gene is possibly TRBD1 (6 bases). Per germline, CDR1 MNHEY and CDR2 SVGEGT. The CDR3 contains 14 residues. Trimming shortened V by 4 bases and J by 2 bases, and 12 bases separated the two germline ends. Written as DNA, the CDR3 is TGTGCCAGCAGTTCTTGGGGGCTTACCTACGAGCAGTACGTC. Translated, it gives CASSSWGLTYEQYV.

V is TRBV7-9 and J is TRBJ2-3; D call uncertain. Trimming cost V 5 bases and J 7 bases, with 13 bases left between them. From germline, CDR1 is SEHNR and CDR2 FQNEAQ (reference sequence). This CDR3 spans 13 amino acids. CDR3 coding DNA: TGTGCCAGCAGCACCCCGACTCGCTATACGCAGTATTTT. It codes for CASSTPTRYTQYF.

The rearrangement uses TRBV12-3 or TRBV12-4 and TRBJ2-7; D is possibly TRBD1 (7 bases). The CDR3 spans 14 residues. The V end lost 6 bases, the J end lost 6 bases, and 18 bases lay between the germline ends. For the CDR3, the DNA is TGTGCCAGCAGCCCTAGCAACAGGGGAGGCGAGCAGTACTTC. As protein: CASSPSNRGGEQYF.

This clonotype was recorded at least ten times. The rearrangement joins TRBV10-3 to TRBJ2-5; unclear D gene. Trimming shortened V by 2 bases and J by 3 bases, and 10 bases separated the two germline ends. The CDR3 covers 14 residues. Germline loops: CDR1 ENHRY, CDR2 SYGVKD. CDR3 residues: CAISESETKETQYF. CDR3 DNA: TGTGCCATCAGTGAGAGTGAAACAAAAGAGACCCAGTACTTC.

In regard to this clonotype: Just one base apart from a much larger clone, this may be a read error. The chain couples TRBV24-1 to TRBJ2-2, with D tentatively TRBD2 (5 bases). CDR1 is KGHDR and CDR2 is SFDVKD in the germline V gene. The CDR3 length is 13 residues. V was pared by 7 bases and J by 5 bases, with 10 bases between. The CDR3 reads CATRDGETGELFF. CDR3 coding DNA: TGTGCCACCAGGGACGGGGAGACCGGGGAGCTGTTTTTT.

The J gene is TRBJ2-3, the V gene TRBV4-3; 7 nucleotides align to TRBD2. Trimming took 0 bases from V and 2 from J; bases not matched to a gene: 8. The CDR3 extends over 17 amino acids. Germline loops: CDR1 LGHNA, CDR2 YSLEER. CDR3 nucleotides: TGCGCCAGCAGCCAAGATGGGTCTAGCGGTTTCACAGATACGCAGTATTTT. It is translated as CASSQDGSSGFTDTQYF.

The chain is built from TRBV4-1 and TRBJ1-2; D possibly corresponds to TRBD1 (5 bases). Trimming took off 1 base at V and 6 bases at J, with 18 bases between the two ends. CDR1 and CDR2 (germline): MGHRA, YSYEKL. The CDR3 is 16 amino acids. The CDR3 region is CASSQVGMRRGDGYTF. In nucleotides, the CDR3 is TGCGCCAGCAGCCAAGTTGGTATGAGGCGGGGGGATGGCTACACCTTC.

This clonotype came up a few times. V usage is TRBV7-9 and J usage is TRBJ2-5; a possible D gene is TRBD1 (5 bases). Germline CDR1 SEHNR, CDR2 FQNEAQ (reference sequence). The CDR3 totals 14 residues. Trimming took off 5 bases at V and 2 bases at J, with 12 bases between the two ends. In DNA, the CDR3 is TGTGCCAGCAGCCGAACGGACATTCAAGAGACCCAGTACTTC. This gives the protein CASSRTDIQETQYF.

The genes are TRBV6-5 and TRBJ1-2; D is ambiguous. V lost 6 bases to trimming and J lost 3 bases, with 11 bases between them. Germline lookup yields CDR1 MNHEY and CDR2 SVGAGI. The CDR3 spans 13 residues. CDR3 region: CASSSSSDYGYTF. The CDR3 nucleotides read TGTGCCAGCAGCTCTTCAAGCGACTATGGCTACACCTTC.